The 4 T cell receptor beta chains given below trace back to one sample, sequenced in a study of blood T cells in healthy people across ages. A sample-barcoded 5' primer and a J-beta primer mix were used in a second PCR of roughly 6 to 11 cycles. TCRdb fed the 5' RACE reads into MiXCR, producing one record per CDR3 protein. The sample holds hundreds of thousands of distinct CDR3 sequences, under 30% seen once. These same records also appear under a second study, on T cells of mothers and their children.

The specimen sequenced was blood. Every receptor here comes from a boy younger than 18 in good health.

The chain joins TRBV6-6 to TRBJ2-7; TRBD1 aligns across 7 bases. Germline V lookup: CDR1 MNHNY, CDR2 SVGAGI (reference sequence). V lost 3 bases to trimming and J lost 5 bases; unmatched junction nucleotides: 10. This CDR3 is built from 15 residues. This CDR3 is CASSYRFETGHEQYF. The CDR3 nucleotides are TGTGCCAGCAGTTATCGGTTCGAGACAGGGCACGAGCAGTACTTC.

This clonotype has more than one count but fewer than ten. V and J are TRBV7-9 and TRBJ1-2, with no clear D. The CDR3 contains 11 residues. V was shortened by 2 bases and J by 7 bases, with 5 bases between the two germline ends. CDR1 is SEHNR and CDR2 is FQNEAQ in the germline V gene (reference sequence). CDR3 sequence: CASSLLGGYTF. The CDR3 DNA reads as TGTGCCAGCAGCTTACTCGGTGGCTACACCTTC.

This chain links TRBV20-1 with TRBJ2-1; D gene ambiguous. Trimming took off 6 bases at V and 0 bases at J, with 12 bases between the two ends. CDR1 is DFQATT and CDR2 is SNEGSKA in the germline V gene (reference sequence). The CDR3 is 14 residues long. CDR3 nucleotides: TGCAGTGCCCCCAATCTCGACTCCTACAATGAGCAGTTCTTC. It specifies CSAPNLDSYNEQFF.

This chain links TRBV5-1 with TRBJ2-1; no clear D gene. The CDR3 is 12 residues long. Between the trimmed V and J ends, which lost 3 bases and 4 bases, there was a span of 5 bases. Per the germline V gene, CDR1 is SGHRS and CDR2 is YFSETQ. The CDR3 loop reads CASSWDYNEQFF. The CDR3 nucleotides are TGCGCCAGCAGCTGGGATTACAATGAGCAGTTCTTC.